This TCR beta chain was obtained from a study of cytomegalovirus exposure and HLA in healthy donors. Regarding the study as a whole: Apparent HLA restriction characterized most CMV-associated TCR beta chains in a later analysis. Earlier analysis yielded a pattern in which most TCR beta V segments were productive about 90% or about 30% of the time.

This clone was observed a single time. What it binds is not known. One end of the junction varies from germline; a read error may be responsible. PCR involved 60 Vbeta and 13 Jbeta primers. The assay was immunoSEQ multiplex PCR, and TCRdb's table has in-frame clones only and misses some. The table includes some 55,000 clones, about 80% detected once. From germline, CDR1 is SEHNR and CDR2 FQNEAQ (reference sequence). This CDR3 spans 16 amino acids. The sequenced sample was PBMCs. This receptor was obtained from a man in his forties in good health and CMV-seronegative. The V gene is TRBV7-9, the J gene TRBJ1-4; 9 positions agree with TRBD1. CDR3 bases: TGTTCCAGCAGCTTCTTCGGGGGACAGGGACTCGAAAAACTGTTTTTT. Protein sequence: CSSSFFGGQGLEKLFF.